A single TCR beta chain is shown here with its context. It lacks a known antigen. Nothing much larger sits one base from this clone, and base qualities are not available. This entry belongs to a study of T cell changes during pregnancy in multiple sclerosis (dated by TCRdb to the late 2010s). A note on the overall study: The study examined how the T cell repertoire changed over the course of pregnancy in women with multiple sclerosis.

To prepare the library, the immunoSEQ multiplex PCR assay was applied. The table was pulled from immuneACCESS by TCRdb, which kept in-frame rearrangements only. Such tables lose some clones; where checked, under half of the loss comes from unresolved V genes, and the rest has no known cause. The sample table shows approximately 99,000 clones, and about 94% are seen once. The top ten clones comprise around 0.99% of the sample. CDR3 length: 16 amino acids, cysteine to phenylalanine. The retained sequence is limited to the CDR3, 48 bases, with the frame set at the first base. V and J are truncated by 4 bases and 3 bases respectively, leaving an intervening sequence of 18 bases. The CDR1 and CDR2 encoded by the germline V gene are SGHAT and FQNNGV.

The material was peripheral blood, obtained after pregnancy. The sequence was obtained from a female donor with multiple sclerosis, enrolled in a pregnancy study. The V and J segments used are TRBV11-2 and TRBJ1-1; the D gene identity is not certain. The CDR3 has the sequence CASSSTEGGKDTEAFF. The nucleotide sequence is TGTGCCAGCAGCTCCACCGAAGGAGGGAAGGACACTGAAGCTTTCTTT.